The 9 T cell receptor beta chains below were found in one sample sequenced in a study of early T cells in non-severe SARS-CoV-2 infection. A single record per CDR3 protein comes from TCRdb applying MiXCR to the 5' RACE reads. In the table there are tens of thousands of distinct CDR3 sequences, 9.5% to 15% of which are singletons. This sample comprised whole blood, obtained at baseline. Every receptor here comes from an adult who was a healthcare worker with PCR-confirmed SARS-CoV-2 infection or an uninfected control (not recorded which).

The chain recombines TRBV6-5 with TRBJ1-2, with TRBD1 identical over 7 bases. This CDR3 region has 14 residues. The V gene's germline CDR1 is MNHEY and CDR2 SVGAGI. V trimming: 5 bases; J trimming: 7 bases; junction bases outside the gene matches: 10. The CDR3 protein is CASSPQGGGTGYTF. The CDR3 DNA sequence: TGTGCCAGCAGTCCCCAGGGGGGGGGGACTGGCTACACCTTC.

This chain uses TRBV7-9 with TRBJ2-5; 11 bases are shared with TRBD2. Germline V gene sequence: CDR1 SEHNR, CDR2 FQNEAQ (reference sequence). Trimming took 3 bases from V and 3 from J; bases not matched to a gene: 0. The CDR3 runs to 14 residues. This CDR3 reads CASSLTSGEETQYF. The DNA for the CDR3 is TGTGCCAGCAGCTTGACTAGCGGGGAAGAGACCCAGTACTTC.

This clonotype was recorded at least ten times. The chain links TRBV12-3 or TRBV12-4 to TRBJ2-5; D might be TRBD1 or TRBD2, each matching 5 bases. V shed 2 bases and J shed 6 bases, with 13 bases lying between them. This CDR3 region has 14 residues. The CDR3 DNA sequence: TGTGCCAGCAGTTTAAGAGGGGCCGCGAAGACCCAGTACTTC. Its translation is CASSLRGAAKTQYF.

This clonotype came up a few times. The chain has TRBV7-9 and TRBJ1-1; 7 nucleotides line up with TRBD1. J gave up 4 bases and V 5 bases, and 1 base lay outside the gene matches. This CDR3 region has 12 residues. Germline lookup yields CDR1 SEHNR and CDR2 FQNEAQ (reference sequence). CDR3: CASSQGGTEAFF. CDR3 coding DNA: TGTGCCAGCAGCCAGGGGGGCACTGAAGCTTTCTTT.

The chain is built from TRBV6-5 and TRBJ1-1, with a tentative D call TRBD1 (6 bases). This CDR3 contains 11 residues. Per germline, CDR1 MNHEY and CDR2 SVGAGI. V was shortened by 7 bases and J by 10 bases, with 13 bases between the two germline ends. CDR3 amino acids: CASTEGVSAFF. The CDR3 nucleotides are TGTGCCAGCACAGAGGGGGTATCAGCTTTCTTT.

This clonotype was found many times. This chain links TRBV20-1 with TRBJ1-1; D gene ambiguous. Per germline, CDR1 DFQATT and CDR2 SNEGSKA (reference sequence). Trimming took 3 bases from V and 0 from J, leaving 11 bases between them. This CDR3 contains 14 residues. In DNA form, the CDR3 reads TGCAGTGCTAGTAATCGGCCCATGAACACTGAAGCTTTCTTT. Its protein is CSASNRPMNTEAFF.

This clonotype appeared a few times. The chain is built from TRBV9 and TRBJ2-5, with a weak D call TRBD2 (5 bases). Germline lookup yields CDR1 SGDLS and CDR2 YYNGEE. V was trimmed by 3 bases and J by 7 bases, leaving 13 bases between them. This CDR3 has 13 amino acids. CDR3 sequence reads: CASSGWSGATQYF. The CDR3, as DNA: TGTGCCAGCAGCGGTTGGAGCGGCGCGACCCAGTACTTC.

The V gene is TRBV7-9, the J gene TRBJ2-1; 10 nucleotides line up with TRBD1. The CDR3 consists of 15 residues. From germline, CDR1 is SEHNR and CDR2 FQNEAQ (reference sequence). Trimming cost V 2 bases and J 3 bases; bases outside gene matches: 1. CDR3 protein: CASSLRTGGYNEQFF. The DNA of the CDR3 is TGTGCCAGCAGCTTAAGGACAGGGGGCTACAATGAGCAGTTCTTC.

The chain employs TRBV6-6 and TRBJ2-7; D not certain. Looked up from germline, CDR1 is MNHNY and CDR2 is SVGAGI (reference sequence). V lost 1 base and J lost 0, with 13 bases in between. The CDR3 is made up of 16 amino acids. As DNA, the CDR3 is TGTGCCAGCAGTTACTTATGGGCGTTGAGCTCCTACGAGCAGTACTTC. It is translated as CASSYLWALSSYEQYF.